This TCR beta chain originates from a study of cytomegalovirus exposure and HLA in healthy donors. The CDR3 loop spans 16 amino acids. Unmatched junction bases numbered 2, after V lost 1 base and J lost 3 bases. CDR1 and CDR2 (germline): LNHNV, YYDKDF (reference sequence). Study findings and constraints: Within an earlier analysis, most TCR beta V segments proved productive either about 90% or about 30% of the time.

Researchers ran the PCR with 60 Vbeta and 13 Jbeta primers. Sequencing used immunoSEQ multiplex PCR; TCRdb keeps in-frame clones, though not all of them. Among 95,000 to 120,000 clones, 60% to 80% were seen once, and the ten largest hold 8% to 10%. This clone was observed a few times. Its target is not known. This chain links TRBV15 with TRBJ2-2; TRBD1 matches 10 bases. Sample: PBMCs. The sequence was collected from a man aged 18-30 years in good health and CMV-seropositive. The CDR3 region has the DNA TGTGCCACCAGCAGAGGACAGGGGGCCTACACCGGGGAGCTGTTTTTT. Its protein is CATSRGQGAYTGELFF.